This T cell receptor beta chain was identified during a study of a mutant IDH1 vaccine in newly diagnosed glioma. At the level of the study: Most patients had radiochemotherapy with temozolomide before enrollment; others had one alone.

This CDR3 region has 14 residues. Germline V gives CDR1 LNHDA, CDR2 SQIVND (reference sequence). The trim removed 7 bases at V and 6 bases at J, leaving 6 bases unmatched. Turning to this clone: Its antigen remains unknown.

Study-wide findings and caveats: Pseudoprogression looked unconnected to shifts in top peripheral T cell clonotypes.

Time point of the sample: baseline, week 1 (first vaccination visit). Treatment meaning: pre-vaccination baseline after standard-of-care therapy. Each of the donors came in with new WHO grade 3 or 4 astrocytomas that were IDH1-mutant and ATRX-lost. Clones were sequenced by immunoSEQ multiplex PCR, and TCRdb holds only the in-frame ones, with some missing. Here the sample spans about 35,000 clones, around four fifths being singletons. This sample comprised peripheral blood mononuclear cells (PBMCs), obtained from a glioma patient treated with radiotherapy, temozolomide or both. The clonotype comes from a man in his fifties with glioma. Some clones in this sample may be carry-over from other donors' samples. J is TRBJ2-3 and V is TRBV19; 11 bases agree with TRBD1. DNA for the CDR3: TGTGCCAGTATAAGGACAGGGGGCGCGGATACGCAGTATTTT. It translates to CASIRTGGADTQYF.